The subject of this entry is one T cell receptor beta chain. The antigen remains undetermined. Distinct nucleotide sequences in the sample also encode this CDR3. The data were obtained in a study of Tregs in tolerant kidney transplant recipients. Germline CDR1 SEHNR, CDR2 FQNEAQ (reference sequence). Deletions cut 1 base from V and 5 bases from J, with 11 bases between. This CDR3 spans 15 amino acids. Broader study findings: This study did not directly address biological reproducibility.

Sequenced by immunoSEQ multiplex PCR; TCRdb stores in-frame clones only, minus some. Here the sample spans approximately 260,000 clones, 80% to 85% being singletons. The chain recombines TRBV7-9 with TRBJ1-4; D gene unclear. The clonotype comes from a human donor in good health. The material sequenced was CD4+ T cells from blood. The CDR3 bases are TGTGCCAGCAGCTTAGGACAAGGAAGAAATGAAAAACTGTTTTTT. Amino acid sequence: CASSLGQGRNEKLFF.